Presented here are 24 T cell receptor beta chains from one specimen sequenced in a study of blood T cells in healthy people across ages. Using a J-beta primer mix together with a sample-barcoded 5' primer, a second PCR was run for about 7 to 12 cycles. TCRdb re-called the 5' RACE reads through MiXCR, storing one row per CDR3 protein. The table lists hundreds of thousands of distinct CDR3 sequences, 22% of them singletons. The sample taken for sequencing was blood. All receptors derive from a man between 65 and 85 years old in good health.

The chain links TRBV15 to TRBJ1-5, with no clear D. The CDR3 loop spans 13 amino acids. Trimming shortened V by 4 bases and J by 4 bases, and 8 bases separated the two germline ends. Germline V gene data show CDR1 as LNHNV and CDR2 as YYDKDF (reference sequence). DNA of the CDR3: TGTGCCACCAGCACCGATCGGAATCAGCCCCAGCATTTT. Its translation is CATSTDRNQPQHF.

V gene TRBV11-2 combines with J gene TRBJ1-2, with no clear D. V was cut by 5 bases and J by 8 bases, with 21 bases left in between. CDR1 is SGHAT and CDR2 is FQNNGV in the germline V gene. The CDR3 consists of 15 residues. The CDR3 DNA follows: TGTGCCAGCAGCCGAACCGCGGAAACTATGGGAGGCTACACCTTC. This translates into CASSRTAETMGGYTF.

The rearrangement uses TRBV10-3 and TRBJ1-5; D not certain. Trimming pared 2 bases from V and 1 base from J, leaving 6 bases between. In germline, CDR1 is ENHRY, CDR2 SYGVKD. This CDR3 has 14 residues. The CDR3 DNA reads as TGTGCCATCAGTGAGGGGTCCAGCAATCAGCCCCAGCATTTT. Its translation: CAISEGSSNQPQHF.

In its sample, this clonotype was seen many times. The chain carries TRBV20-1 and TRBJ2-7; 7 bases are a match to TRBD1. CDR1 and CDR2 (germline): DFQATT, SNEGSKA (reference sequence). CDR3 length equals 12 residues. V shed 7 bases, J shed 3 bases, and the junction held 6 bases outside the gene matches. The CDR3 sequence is CSGIDRVYEQYV. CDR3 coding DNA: TGCAGTGGAATAGACAGGGTCTACGAGCAGTACGTC.

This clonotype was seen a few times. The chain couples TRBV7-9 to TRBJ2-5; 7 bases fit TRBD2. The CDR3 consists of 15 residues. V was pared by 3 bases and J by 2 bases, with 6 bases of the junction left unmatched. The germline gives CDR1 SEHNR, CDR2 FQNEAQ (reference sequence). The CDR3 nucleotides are TGTGCCAGCAGCTTGACTAGCTCCCAACAAGAGACCCAGTACTTC. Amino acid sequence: CASSLTSSQQETQYF.

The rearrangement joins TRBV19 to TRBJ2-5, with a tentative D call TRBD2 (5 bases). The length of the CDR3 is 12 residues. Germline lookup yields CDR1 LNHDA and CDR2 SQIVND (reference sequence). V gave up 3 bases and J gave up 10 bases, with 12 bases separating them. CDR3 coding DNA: TGTGCCAGTAGTATGCGCGGACTCGACCAGTACTTC. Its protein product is CASSMRGLDQYF.

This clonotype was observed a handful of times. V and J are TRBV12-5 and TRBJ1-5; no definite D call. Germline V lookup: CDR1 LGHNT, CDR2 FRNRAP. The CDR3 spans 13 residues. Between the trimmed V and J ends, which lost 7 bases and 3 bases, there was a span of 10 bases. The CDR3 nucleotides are TGTGCTAGTGCATCGGGTCCCAATCAGCCCCAGCATTTT. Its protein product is CASASGPNQPQHF.

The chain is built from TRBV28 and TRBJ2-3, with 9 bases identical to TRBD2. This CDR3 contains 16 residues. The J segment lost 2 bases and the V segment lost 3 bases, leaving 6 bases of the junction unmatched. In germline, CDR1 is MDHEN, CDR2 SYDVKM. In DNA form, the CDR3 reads TGTGCCAGCAGTTTCCCCCAGCGGGGGGCCACAGATACGCAGTATTTT. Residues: CASSFPQRGATDTQYF.

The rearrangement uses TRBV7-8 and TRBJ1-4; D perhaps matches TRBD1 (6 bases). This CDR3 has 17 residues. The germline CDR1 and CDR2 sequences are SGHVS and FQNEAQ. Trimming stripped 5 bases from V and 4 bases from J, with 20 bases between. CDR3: CASSRYLAGQLNEKLFF. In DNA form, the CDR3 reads TGTGCCAGCAGCCGATACCTAGCAGGACAGCTTAATGAAAAACTGTTTTTT.

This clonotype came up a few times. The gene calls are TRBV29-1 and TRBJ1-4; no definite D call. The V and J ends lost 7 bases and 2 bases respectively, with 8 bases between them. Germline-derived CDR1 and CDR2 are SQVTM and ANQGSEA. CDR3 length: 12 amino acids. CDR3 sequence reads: CSGASTNEKLFF. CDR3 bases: TGCAGCGGAGCATCCACTAATGAAAAACTGTTTTTT.

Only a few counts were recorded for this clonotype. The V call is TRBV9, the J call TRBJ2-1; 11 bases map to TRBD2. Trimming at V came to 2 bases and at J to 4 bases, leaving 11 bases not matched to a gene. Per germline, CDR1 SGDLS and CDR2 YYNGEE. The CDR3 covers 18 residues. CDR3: CASSVSAGTSGIYNEQFF. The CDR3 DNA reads TGTGCCAGCAGCGTCTCCGCCGGGACTAGCGGAATATACAATGAGCAGTTCTTC.

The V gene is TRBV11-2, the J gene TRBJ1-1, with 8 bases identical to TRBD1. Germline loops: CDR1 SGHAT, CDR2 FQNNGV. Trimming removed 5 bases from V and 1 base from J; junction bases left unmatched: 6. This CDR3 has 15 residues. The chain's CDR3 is CASSARTGGNTEAFF. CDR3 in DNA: TGTGCCAGCAGCGCGCGAACAGGGGGGAACACTGAAGCTTTCTTT. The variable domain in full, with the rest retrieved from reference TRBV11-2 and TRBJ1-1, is EAGVAQSPRYKIIEKRQSVAFWCNPISGHATLYWYQQILGQGPKLLIQFQNNGVVDDSQLPKDRFSAERLKGVDSTLKIQPAKLEDSAVYLCASSARTGGNTEAFFGQGTRLTVV.

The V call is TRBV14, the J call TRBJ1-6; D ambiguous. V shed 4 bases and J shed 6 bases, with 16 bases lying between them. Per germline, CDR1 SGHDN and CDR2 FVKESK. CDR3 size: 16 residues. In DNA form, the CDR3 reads TGTGCCAGCAGCCCGGAAAAGAAATGGGGTAATTCACCCCTCCACTTT. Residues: CASSPEKKWGNSPLHF.

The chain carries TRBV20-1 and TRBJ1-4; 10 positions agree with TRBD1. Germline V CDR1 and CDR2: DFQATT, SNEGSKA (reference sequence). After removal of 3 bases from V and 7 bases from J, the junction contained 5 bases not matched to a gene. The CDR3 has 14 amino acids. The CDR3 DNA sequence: TGCAGTGCTAGGACAGGGGGCTTAGTTGAAAAACTGTTTTTT. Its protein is CSARTGGLVEKLFF.

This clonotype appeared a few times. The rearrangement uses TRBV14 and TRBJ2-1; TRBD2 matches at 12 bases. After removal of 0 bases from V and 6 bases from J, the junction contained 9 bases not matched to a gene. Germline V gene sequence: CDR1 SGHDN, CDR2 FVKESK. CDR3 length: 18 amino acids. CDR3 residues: CASSQDRWTSGNSNEQFF. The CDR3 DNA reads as TGTGCCAGCAGCCAAGACAGGTGGACTAGCGGGAACTCCAATGAGCAGTTCTTC.

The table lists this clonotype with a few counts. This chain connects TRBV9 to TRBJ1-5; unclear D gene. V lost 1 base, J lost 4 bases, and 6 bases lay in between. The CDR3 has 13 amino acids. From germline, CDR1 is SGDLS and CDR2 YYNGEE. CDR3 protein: CASSVLGNQPQHF. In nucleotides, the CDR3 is TGTGCCAGCAGCGTATTGGGGAATCAGCCCCAGCATTTT.

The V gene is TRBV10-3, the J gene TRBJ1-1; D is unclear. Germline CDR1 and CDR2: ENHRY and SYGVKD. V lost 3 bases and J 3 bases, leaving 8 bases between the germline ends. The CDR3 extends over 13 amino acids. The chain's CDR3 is CAISDNEDTEAFF. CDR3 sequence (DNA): TGTGCCATCAGTGACAACGAGGACACTGAAGCTTTCTTT.

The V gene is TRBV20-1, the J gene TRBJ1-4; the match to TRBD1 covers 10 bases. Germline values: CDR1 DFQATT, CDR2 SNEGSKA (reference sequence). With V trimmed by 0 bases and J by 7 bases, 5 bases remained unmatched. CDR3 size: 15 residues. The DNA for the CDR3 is TGCAGTGCTAGAGATCCGGGACAGGGGCCTGAAAAACTGTTTTTT. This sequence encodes CSARDPGQGPEKLFF.

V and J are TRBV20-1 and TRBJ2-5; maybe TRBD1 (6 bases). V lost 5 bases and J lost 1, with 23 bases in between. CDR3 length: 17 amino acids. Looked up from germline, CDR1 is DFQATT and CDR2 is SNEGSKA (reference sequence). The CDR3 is CSAFRTKRQVPQETQYF. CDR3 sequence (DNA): TGCAGTGCTTTCCGAACCAAGAGACAGGTCCCCCAAGAGACCCAGTACTTC.

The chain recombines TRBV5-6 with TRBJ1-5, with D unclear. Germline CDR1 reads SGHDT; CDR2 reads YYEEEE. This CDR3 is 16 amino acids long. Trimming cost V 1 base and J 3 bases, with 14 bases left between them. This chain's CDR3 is CASSLSRSGSNQPQHF. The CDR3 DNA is TGTGCCAGCAGCTTGTCAAGGTCGGGGTCCAATCAGCCCCAGCATTTT. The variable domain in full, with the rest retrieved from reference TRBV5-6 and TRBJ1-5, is DAGVTQSPTHLIKTRGQQVTLRCSPKSGHDTVSWYQQALGQGPQFIFQYYEEEERQRGNFPDRFSGHQFPNYSSELNVNALLLGDSALYLCASSLSRSGSNQPQHFGDGTRLSIL.

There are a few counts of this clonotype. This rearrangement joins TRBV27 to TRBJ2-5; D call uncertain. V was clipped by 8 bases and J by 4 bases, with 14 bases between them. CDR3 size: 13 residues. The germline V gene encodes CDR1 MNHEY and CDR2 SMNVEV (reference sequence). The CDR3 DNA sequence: TGTGCCAGCCTTTTGGGAAGAAGAGAGACCCAGTACTTC. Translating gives CASLLGRRETQYF.

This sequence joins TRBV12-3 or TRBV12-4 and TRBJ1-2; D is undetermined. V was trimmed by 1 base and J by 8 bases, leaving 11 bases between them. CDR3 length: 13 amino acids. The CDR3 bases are TGTGCCAGCAGTTTAGTGTCAGCCAGGGGCTACACCTTC. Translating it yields CASSLVSARGYTF.

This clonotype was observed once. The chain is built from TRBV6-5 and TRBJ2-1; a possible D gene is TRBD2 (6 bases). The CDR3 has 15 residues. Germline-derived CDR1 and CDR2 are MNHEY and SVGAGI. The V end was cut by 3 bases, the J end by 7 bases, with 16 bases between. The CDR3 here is CASSYGGVFRNEQFF. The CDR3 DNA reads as TGTGCCAGCAGTTATGGAGGGGTTTTTCGGAATGAGCAGTTCTTC.

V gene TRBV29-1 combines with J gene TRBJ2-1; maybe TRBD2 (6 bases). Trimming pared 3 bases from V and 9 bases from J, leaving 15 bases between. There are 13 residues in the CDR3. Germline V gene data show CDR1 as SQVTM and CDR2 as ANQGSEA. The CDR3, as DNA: TGCAGCGTTGAGTTGGCGGGGCCCCTTGAGCAGTTCTTC. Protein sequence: CSVELAGPLEQFF.